This T cell receptor (beta chain) came from a study of early T cells in non-severe SARS-CoV-2 infection. Study-level information: Sequencing was performed on bulk RNA from unsorted whole blood, leaving chains unpaired. General study results and limits: Database matching using VDJdb favored anti-spike CD8 responses, with private and CD4 specificities left missing.

The V and J ends lost 3 bases and 1 base respectively, with 9 bases between them. This CDR3 has 14 residues. Remarks on this clonotype: Its matching antigen is unknown.

Researchers attached unique molecular identifiers to individual cDNA molecules. TCRdb re-called the 5' RACE reads through MiXCR, storing one row per CDR3 protein. The data contain about 83,000 distinct CDR3 sequences, approximately 13% of them singletons. The chain uses TRBV12-3 or TRBV12-4 and TRBJ2-5; D not resolved. Sequencing was done on a sample of whole blood. This clonotype was obtained from an adult who was a healthcare worker with PCR-confirmed SARS-CoV-2 infection or an uninfected control (not recorded which). CDR3 amino acids: CASSFPQGQETQYF. CDR3 nucleotides: TGTGCCAGCAGTTTTCCTCAAGGCCAAGAGACCCAGTACTTC.